This TCR beta chain was found in a study of PD-1 blockade in classical Hodgkin lymphoma. General observations from the study: TCR diversity at baseline was reported to be reduced in newly diagnosed patients relative to healthy donors. Excluded were patients who started nivolumab under 1 year after ASCT, a group that had lower diversity. At C4D1, TCR diversity had climbed significantly for CD4+ cells, though not for CD8+ cells. Patients with a complete response exhibited baseline diversity comparable to newly diagnosed patients.

This clone was counted between two and nine times. What it recognizes is unknown. Here immunoSEQ multiplex PCR was the method, and the copy in TCRdb shows in-frame clones only, minus some. The sample records around 100,000 clones, 80% to 90% being singletons. Germline loops: CDR1 LGHNA, CDR2 YSLEER. With 1 base removed from V and 2 bases from J, the gap between germline ends came to 13 bases. This CDR3 comprises 16 residues. Every single patient, without exception, relapsed after autologous stem cell transplantation, and brentuximab vedotin exposure varied. The sample was peripheral blood mononuclear cells (PBMCs), taken before the second cycle of nivolumab. This chain links TRBV4-3 with TRBJ2-3; a possible D gene is TRBD1 (6 bases). The receptor was isolated from a human donor with classical Hodgkin lymphoma. The CDR3: CASSQAGQSPTDTQYF. The CDR3 DNA reads TGCGCCAGCAGCCAAGCTGGACAGAGCCCCACAGATACGCAGTATTTT.